The 14 T cell receptor beta chains given below trace back to one sample, sequenced in a study of shared clonotypes between healthy human individuals. Only in-frame clones appear in the TCRdb table, and some are missing; sequencing was by immunoSEQ multiplex PCR. The table has over 150,000 clones, 65% to 80% seen once. The material sequenced was memory CD4+ T cells sorted from blood. Subset defined: CD45RA-negative fraction. The origin of the receptors is a man aged 30 to 45 in good health.

The chain uses TRBV5-3 and TRBJ1-4; no clear D gene. TRBV5-3 qualifies as an ORF whose function is uncertain. The CDR3 runs 17 residues. V lost 1 base, J lost 0 bases, and 13 bases lay in between. CDR3 sequence reads: CARSLYPVEATNEKLFF. The CDR3 DNA sequence: TGTGCCAGAAGCTTGTATCCGGTAGAAGCAACTAATGAAAAACTGTTTTTT.

This clone was seen just once. V gene TRBV27 combines with J gene TRBJ2-7; 10 nucleotides agree with TRBD2. The CDR3 is made up of 17 amino acids. V lost 7 bases, J lost 1 base, and 13 bases stayed unmatched. Germline V gene data show CDR1 as MNHEY and CDR2 as SMNVEV (reference sequence). CDR3 amino acids: CASKRSPGTSDSYEQYF. CDR3 DNA sequence: TGTGCCAGCAAAAGGTCCCCGGGGACTAGCGATTCCTACGAGCAGTACTTC.

V usage is TRBV2 and J usage is TRBJ1-1; 8 nucleotides agree with TRBD1. Germline CDR1 reads SNHLY; CDR2 reads FYNNEI. This CDR3 contains 16 residues. J lost 0 bases, V lost 2 bases, and 5 bases had no gene match. The CDR3, as DNA: TGTGCCAGCAGTGAACAGGGGGCTTGGATGAACACTGAAGCTTTCTTT. This gives the protein CASSEQGAWMNTEAFF. The whole variable domain, remainder taken from reference TRBV2 and TRBJ1-1, is EPEVTQTPSHQVTQMGQEVILRCVPISNHLYFYWYRQILGQKVEFLVSFYNNEISEKSEIFDDQFSVERPDGSNFTLKIRSTKLEDSAMYFCASSEQGAWMNTEAFFGQGTRLTVV.

This chain joins TRBV12-5 and TRBJ2-1; TRBD2 agrees at 9 bases. J was trimmed by 8 bases and V by 0 bases; bases with no gene match: 5. Germline V gives CDR1 LGHNT, CDR2 FRNRAP. This CDR3 region has 15 residues. In DNA form, the CDR3 reads TGTGCTAGTGGTTTGGTACTTAGCGGGAGATATGAGCAGTTCTTC. Protein: CASGLVLSGRYEQFF.

The chain uses TRBV9 and TRBJ2-3; D gene unclear. CDR3 length equals 15 residues. Germline-derived CDR1 and CDR2 are SGDLS and YYNGEE. V was cut by 1 base and J by 3 bases, with 12 bases left in between. In DNA, the CDR3 is TGTGCCAGCAGCGTAATCGGAGCTAGGACAGATACGCAGTATTTT. Its translation is CASSVIGARTDTQYF.

Only a few counts were recorded for this clone. V and J are TRBV7-3 and TRBJ2-7; D may be TRBD2 (5 bases). The CDR3 spans 13 residues. Germline V CDR1 and CDR2: SGHTA, FQGTGA. Trimming removed 11 bases at V and 5 bases at J, with 19 bases between. Written as DNA, the CDR3 is TGTGCCTTCGTCAGAGGCAGGACTGACGAGCAGTACTTC. Residues: CAFVRGRTDEQYF.

The chain is built from TRBV5-1 and TRBJ1-2, with TRBD1 identical over 8 bases. The CDR3 loop spans 14 amino acids. The V segment lost 7 bases and the J segment 5 bases; nucleotides outside the gene matches: 10. Per germline, CDR1 SGHRS and CDR2 YFSETQ. CDR3 residues: CASAAGGAGYGYTF. The CDR3 coding sequence is TGCGCCAGCGCTGCAGGGGGCGCCGGGTATGGCTACACCTTC.

The genes are TRBV9 and TRBJ2-3, with 12 nucleotides matching TRBD2. Unmatched junction bases numbered 11, after V lost 0 bases and J lost 6 bases. CDR1 and CDR2 (germline): SGDLS, YYNGEE. The CDR3 has 18 residues. CDR3 loop: CASSVEGLAGGPRDTQYF. CDR3 in DNA: TGTGCCAGCAGCGTAGAGGGGCTAGCGGGAGGGCCGCGGGATACGCAGTATTTT.

The chain couples TRBV6-1 to TRBJ2-2; D is possibly TRBD1 (5 bases). The germline gives CDR1 MNHNS, CDR2 SASEGT. V was shortened by 10 bases and J by 2 bases, with 14 bases between the two germline ends. CDR3 length: 14 amino acids. This CDR3 reads CATLTDLNTGELFF. The CDR3 bases are TGTGCCACCTTGACAGATCTAAACACCGGGGAGCTGTTTTTT.

The J gene is TRBJ2-7, the V gene TRBV19; D call uncertain. Between the trimmed V and J ends, which lost 6 bases and 0 bases, there was a span of 12 bases. CDR1 and CDR2 from the germline V gene are LNHDA and SQIVND (reference sequence). The CDR3 spans 14 residues. The CDR3 protein is CASRDAQYSYEQYF. CDR3 DNA sequence: TGTGCCAGTAGGGATGCACAGTACTCCTACGAGCAGTACTTC.

The chain employs TRBV4-3 and TRBJ1-3; D ambiguous. Per the germline V gene, CDR1 is LGHNA and CDR2 is YSLEER. V lost 0 bases and J lost 0, with 12 bases in between. The CDR3 is 17 residues long. This chain's CDR3 is CASSQDVTVGSGNTIYF. The DNA for the CDR3 is TGCGCCAGCAGCCAAGATGTTACGGTTGGCTCTGGAAACACCATATATTTT.

This chain links TRBV27 with TRBJ1-5; D is perhaps TRBD1 (5 bases). CDR1 and CDR2 from the germline V gene are MNHEY and SMNVEV (reference sequence). The CDR3 covers 15 residues. The V and J ends lost 5 bases and 0 bases respectively, with 11 bases between them. CDR3 coding DNA: TGTGCCAGCAGTCAAAACGGACATAGCAATCAGCCCCAGCATTTT. This sequence encodes CASSQNGHSNQPQHF.

This chain's CDR3 is CASRTGSKETQYF. The DNA for the CDR3 is TGTGCCAGCAGAACAGGGTCTAAAGAGACCCAGTACTTC. The J gene is TRBJ2-5, the V gene TRBV6-5; the D gene is possibly TRBD1 (6 bases). This CDR3 is 13 amino acids long. Deletions cut 6 bases from V and 3 bases from J, with 11 bases between. CDR1 and CDR2 (germline): MNHEY, SVGAGI.

This chain connects TRBV6-4 to TRBJ2-7, with 7 bases identical to TRBD1. The CDR3 covers 15 residues. The J segment lost 3 bases and the V segment lost 4 bases, leaving 9 bases of the junction unmatched. Germline lookup yields CDR1 MRHNA and CDR2 SNTAGT. The CDR3 DNA sequence: TGTGCCAGCAGTGTTCTCGGACAGGAAATCTACGAGCAGTACTTC. Translation gives CASSVLGQEIYEQYF.